The next 22 T cell receptor beta chains were all read from a single sample in a study of immune evolution from preneoplasia to lung adenocarcinoma. Sequenced by immunoSEQ multiplex PCR; TCRdb stores in-frame clones only, minus some. This table has over 14,000 clones, roughly 80% appearing once. Sequenced sample: FFPE minimally invasive lung adenocarcinoma tissue. The receptor source for this set is a person aged 70 to 85 with lung adenocarcinoma.

In nucleotides, the CDR3 is TGTGCCAGCAACGGCGGAGGCACAGATACGCAGTATTTT. Amino acids: CASNGGGTDTQYF. This chain connects TRBV28 to TRBJ2-3, with no clear D. V was pared by 7 bases and J by 1 base, with 9 bases between. This CDR3 is built from 13 residues. Germline V gene data show CDR1 as MDHEN and CDR2 as SYDVKM.

This clone was observed a handful of times. The gene calls are TRBV7-9 and TRBJ1-4; no definite D call. The CDR3 has 13 amino acids. Between the trimmed V and J ends, which lost 1 base and 5 bases, there was a span of 5 bases. Germline V gene lookup returns CDR1 SEHNR and CDR2 FQNEAQ (reference sequence). CDR3 in DNA: TGTGCCAGCAGCTTAGGGGCAAATGAAAAACTGTTTTTT. This encodes CASSLGANEKLFF. Together with reference TRBV7-9 and TRBJ1-4, the CDR3 gives the full variable domain: DTGVSQNPRHKITKRGQNVTFRCDPISEHNRLYWYRQTLGQGPEFLTYFQNEAQLEKSRLLSDRFSAERPKGSFSTLEIQRTEQGDSAMYLCASSLGANEKLFFGSGTQLSVL.

This clone was counted a single time. The chain is built from TRBV5-1 and TRBJ2-2; TRBD2 is a possible D gene (5 bases). Germline CDR1 reads SGHRS; CDR2 reads YFSETQ. This CDR3 comprises 14 residues. V lost 2 bases to trimming and J lost 7 bases, with 12 bases between them. This chain's CDR3 is CASSFRETGGELFF. The CDR3 nucleotides read TGCGCCAGCAGCTTTCGGGAAACGGGCGGGGAGCTGTTTTTT. The complete variable domain, with remaining parts taken from reference TRBV5-1 and TRBJ2-2, reads KAGVTQTPRYLIKTRGQQVTLSCSPISGHRSVSWYQQTPGQGLQFLFEYFSETQRNKGNFPGRFSGRQFSNSRSEMNVSTLELGDSALYLCASSFRETGGELFFGEGSRLTVL.

The chain combines TRBV11-3 with TRBJ2-2, with unresolved D. The CDR3 extends over 13 amino acids. In germline, CDR1 is SGHNT, CDR2 YENEEA. V dropped 5 bases and J dropped 3 bases, with 7 bases sitting between them. CDR3 residues: CASSLRYTGELFF. The CDR3 DNA sequence: TGTGCCAGCAGCCTACGGTACACCGGGGAGCTGTTTTTT.

This clone has a single count. This chain links TRBV19 with TRBJ1-3; tentative D call: TRBD1 (5 bases). The CDR3 extends over 17 amino acids. The ends were cut back, 3 bases at V and 7 bases at J, with 22 bases in the middle. The germline V gene encodes CDR1 LNHDA and CDR2 SQIVND (reference sequence). The CDR3 reads CASSMETGTGGRNTIYF. The DNA of the CDR3 is TGTGCCAGTAGTATGGAAACCGGGACCGGCGGACGGAACACCATATATTTT.

Notes on this clone: The junction departs from the called germline gene at one end, perhaps through a read error. The rearrangement links TRBV7-7 to TRBJ2-5; 8 bases agree with TRBD1. Germline V gives CDR1 SSHAT, CDR2 FNYEAQ (reference sequence). This CDR3 is built from 13 residues. CDR3 amino acids: CASSQDREETQYF. CDR3 nucleotides: TGTGCTAGCAGCCAGGACAGGGAGGAGACCCAGTACTTC.

V and J are TRBV9 and TRBJ2-3; 8 nucleotides align to TRBD2. Germline CDR1 SGDLS, CDR2 YYNGEE. The length of the CDR3 is 16 residues. The V and J ends lost 4 bases and 2 bases, in that order; junction bases with no gene match: 9. The CDR3 reads CASSTLGGGFTDTQYF. CDR3 DNA sequence: TGTGCCAGCAGCACTCTCGGGGGGGGGTTCACAGATACGCAGTATTTT.

The rearrangement links TRBV19 to TRBJ1-5, with a weak D call TRBD1 (6 bases). The CDR3 has 15 residues. Per the germline V gene, CDR1 is LNHDA and CDR2 is SQIVND (reference sequence). V lost 3 bases and J 5 bases, leaving 14 bases between the germline ends. The CDR3 protein is CASSIDPRGHQPQHF. CDR3 DNA sequence: TGTGCCAGTAGTATCGACCCCAGGGGACATCAGCCCCAGCATTTT.

The chain employs TRBV7-9 and TRBJ1-4; D remains ambiguous. The CDR3 extends over 15 amino acids. The germline V gene has CDR1 SEHNR and CDR2 FQNEAQ (reference sequence). The V end was cut by 5 bases, the J end by 0 bases, with 10 bases between. The CDR3 DNA reads as TGTGCCAGCAGCCCGGACGGCGCAACTAATGAAAAACTGTTTTTT. This translates into CASSPDGATNEKLFF.

The V call is TRBV30, the J call TRBJ1-6, with D possibly being TRBD1 (5 bases). CDR1 and CDR2 (germline): GTSNPN, SVGIG (reference sequence). Trimming took off 3 bases at V and 6 bases at J, with 9 bases between the two ends. The CDR3 has 13 amino acids. CDR3 bases: TGTGCCTGGAGACGGGACCCTAATTCACCCCTCCACTTT. This sequence encodes CAWRRDPNSPLHF.

The chain has TRBV30 and TRBJ1-2, with D possibly being TRBD1 (5 bases). V was shortened by 2 bases and J by 5 bases, with 12 bases between the two germline ends. CDR1 is GTSNPN and CDR2 is SVGIG in the germline V gene (reference sequence). CDR3 size: 13 residues. The CDR3 reads CAWSPTRDYGYTF. CDR3 nucleotides: TGTGCCTGGAGTCCTACCAGGGATTATGGCTACACCTTC.

This chain connects TRBV11-2 to TRBJ2-3; the D gene is possibly TRBD1 (6 bases). The germline V gene has CDR1 SGHAT and CDR2 FQNNGV. Trimming pared 0 bases from V and 7 bases from J, leaving 8 bases between. The CDR3 consists of 13 residues. The CDR3 DNA reads as TGTGCCAGCAGCTTAGATAGGGGGTATACGCAGTATTTT. Translation: CASSLDRGYTQYF.

The rearrangement joins TRBV11-2 to TRBJ1-2, with a tentative D call TRBD1 (5 bases). This CDR3 has 14 amino acids. V was shortened by 8 bases and J by 5 bases, with 18 bases between the two germline ends. Germline V gene sequence: CDR1 SGHAT, CDR2 FQNNGV. CDR3 protein: CASGSVSGPYGYTF. The CDR3, as DNA: TGTGCCAGCGGATCCGTTTCGGGACCATATGGCTACACCTTC.

This clone was seen a single time. The chain uses TRBV7-3 and TRBJ2-1; 10 bases fit TRBD2. This CDR3 is built from 15 residues. Germline trimming cut 2 bases from V and 4 bases from J; bases unmatched to any gene: 2. Germline V gene data show CDR1 as SGHTA and CDR2 as FQGTGA. CDR3 residues: CASSLQAGGYNEQFF. DNA of the CDR3: TGTGCCAGCAGCTTACAAGCGGGAGGGTACAATGAGCAGTTCTTC.

The gene calls are TRBV20-1 and TRBJ2-5; no definite D call. Germline V gene lookup returns CDR1 DFQATT and CDR2 SNEGSKA (reference sequence). The CDR3 extends over 11 amino acids. Trimming cost V 6 bases and J 1 base, with 6 bases left between them. The CDR3 coding sequence is TGCAGTGCGCGGTCCCAAGAGACCCAGTACTTC. Translated, it gives CSARSQETQYF.

The chain links TRBV7-9 to TRBJ2-7; D remains ambiguous. Trimming took 5 bases from V and 3 from J, leaving 8 bases between them. This CDR3 spans 12 amino acids. Germline V lookup: CDR1 SEHNR, CDR2 FQNEAQ (reference sequence). CDR3 nucleotide sequence: TGTGCCAGCAGCCCCCCCGACTACGAGCAGTACTTC. Amino acids: CASSPPDYEQYF.

The chain uses TRBV15 and TRBJ1-4; no reliable D call. The CDR3 is 15 amino acids. Germline-derived CDR1 and CDR2 are LNHNV and YYDKDF (reference sequence). Trimming cost V 1 base and J 4 bases, with 10 bases left between them. The chain's CDR3 is CATSRAKGLNEKLFF. The CDR3 DNA is TGTGCCACCAGCAGAGCAAAGGGTCTTAATGAAAAACTGTTTTTT.

This clone was observed a handful of times. The chain joins TRBV15 to TRBJ2-3; 12 bases match TRBD2. The germline CDR1 and CDR2 sequences are LNHNV and YYDKDF (reference sequence). The J segment lost 3 bases and the V segment lost 4 bases, leaving 17 bases of the junction unmatched. This CDR3 spans 20 amino acids. The CDR3 region is CATSKVPGLAGSGGTDTQYF. As DNA, the CDR3 is TGTGCCACCAGCAAGGTCCCGGGACTAGCGGGTTCGGGTGGGACAGATACGCAGTATTTT.

CDR3 DNA: TGTGCCAGCAGCCAAGGGGGACAGCCAACTGAAGCTTTCTTT. Its protein is CASSQGGQPTEAFF. This sequence joins TRBV4-2 and TRBJ1-1, with 7 bases aligning to TRBD1. After removal of 1 base from V and 5 bases from J, the junction contained 4 bases not matched to a gene. Germline values: CDR1 LGHNA, CDR2 YNFKEQ. This CDR3 has 14 amino acids.

The table lists this clone with a count of one. The J gene is TRBJ2-7, the V gene TRBV27; D may be TRBD1 (6 bases). Trimming removed 5 bases at V and 12 bases at J, with 14 bases between. CDR1 and CDR2 (germline): MNHEY, SMNVEV (reference sequence). The CDR3 contains 11 residues. The CDR3 nucleotides are TGTGCCAGCAGTCCAGGGGTAGGATGGTACTTC. Protein product: CASSPGVGWYF.

DNA for the CDR3: TGTGCCAGCAGCCAGTCCCGGGACAGGACGCAACTCAACGTCCTGACTTTC. Residues: CASSQSRDRTQLNVLTF. The chain has TRBV7-8 and TRBJ2-6, with 8 positions matching TRBD1. V lost 5 bases, J lost 9 bases, and 15 bases stayed unmatched. This CDR3 is 17 amino acids long. Germline CDR1 is SGHVS and CDR2 is FQNEAQ.

This rearrangement joins TRBV6-1 to TRBJ1-3; D remains ambiguous. The germline CDR1 and CDR2 sequences are MNHNS and SASEGT. Trimming left V 2 bases short and J 0 bases short, with 5 bases between. This CDR3 spans 14 amino acids. The CDR3 here is CASSELSSGNTIYF. CDR3 coding DNA: TGTGCCAGCAGTGAATTAAGCTCTGGAAACACCATATATTTT.